This passage covers 15 T cell receptor beta chains from one sample sequenced in a study of blood T cells in healthy people across ages. Then a second PCR, running roughly 7 to 11 cycles, was carried out with a sample-barcoded 5' primer and a J-beta primer mix. From the 5' RACE reads, TCRdb called clonotypes with MiXCR, one entry per CDR3 protein. The profile shows 1.5 million to 2 million distinct CDR3 sequences, about 32% of them singletons. The sequenced sample was blood. The receptors were gathered from a woman aged 25 to 39 in good health.

The J gene is TRBJ2-4, the V gene TRBV2, with a weak D call TRBD1 (5 bases). The CDR3 has 15 residues. CDR1 and CDR2 (germline): SNHLY, FYNNEI. V lost 1 base, J lost 9 bases, and 16 bases lay in between. DNA for the CDR3: TGTGCCAGCAGTGAAGTGACAGCCCTAAATGCCATTCAGTACTTC. Encoded protein: CASSEVTALNAIQYF.

This clonotype was found a few times. The rearrangement joins TRBV20-1 to TRBJ2-1; TRBD2 agrees at 13 bases. V lost 6 bases and J lost 8; bases outside the gene matches: 13. This CDR3 contains 16 residues. Per the germline V gene, CDR1 is DFQATT and CDR2 is SNEGSKA (reference sequence). The CDR3 bases are TGCAGTGCCCCGATCCCCGGGACTAGCGGGATACATGAGCAGTTCTTC. Encoded protein: CSAPIPGTSGIHEQFF.

In this sample, this clonotype turned up once. The chain carries TRBV7-6 and TRBJ1-1, with D possibly matching TRBD1 (5 bases). The V and J ends lost 1 base and 8 bases respectively, with 11 bases between them. CDR3 size: 13 residues. Germline V gives CDR1 SGHVS, CDR2 FNYEAQ. CDR3 DNA: TGTGCCAGCAGCTTAGGGGGGAGCGTGGAAGCTTTCTTT. Amino acids: CASSLGGSVEAFF.

The V and J genes are TRBV20-1 and TRBJ2-5, with no clear D. The V and J ends lost 1 base and 5 bases respectively, with 11 bases between them. The germline V gene encodes CDR1 DFQATT and CDR2 SNEGSKA (reference sequence). The CDR3 consists of 13 residues. The CDR3 nucleotides read TGCAGTGCTAGAGCAAGGGTTGTCGAGACCCAGTACTTC. Translating gives CSARARVVETQYF.

In DNA, the CDR3 is TGTGCCAGCAGCCTCCTAAACTTCGGGGGGCCGTATAATGAGCAGTTCTTC. This encodes CASSLLNFGGPYNEQFF. The rearrangement uses TRBV27 and TRBJ2-1, with D possibly TRBD2 on 7 matching bases. Trimming removed 6 bases at V and 7 bases at J, with 25 bases between. CDR1 MNHEY and CDR2 SMNVEV come from the germline V gene (reference sequence). The CDR3 is 17 amino acids.

This clonotype was detected only a few times. The chain uses TRBV27 and TRBJ2-1; D is possibly TRBD1 (6 bases). Germline lookup yields CDR1 MNHEY and CDR2 SMNVEV (reference sequence). Deletions cut 6 bases from V and 0 bases from J, with 18 bases between. This CDR3 contains 17 residues. Here the CDR3 reads CASRRGLSDSSYNEQFF. CDR3 DNA sequence: TGTGCCAGCAGGCGCGGGCTCTCGGACAGCTCCTACAATGAGCAGTTCTTC.

The rearrangement links TRBV24-1 to TRBJ2-7; TRBD1 agrees at 8 bases. CDR3 length: 16 residues. Germline V lookup: CDR1 KGHDR, CDR2 SFDVKD. V lost 6 bases to trimming and J lost 8 bases; unmatched junction nucleotides: 17. CDR3 nucleotides: TGTGCCACCAGTCAGACGACGGGACAGGTGTCGTACAAGCAGTACTTC. Its translation: CATSQTTGQVSYKQYF.

This clonotype appeared a few times. V gene TRBV9 combines with J gene TRBJ2-7; a possible D gene is TRBD1 (5 bases). Germline V gene lookup returns CDR1 SGDLS and CDR2 YYNGEE. The CDR3 contains 17 residues. V lost 0 bases and J lost 3, with 19 bases in between. In DNA, the CDR3 is TGTGCCAGCAGCGTAGGTGCGACAGATATTACAGTCTACGAGCAGTACTTC. It yields the protein CASSVGATDITVYEQYF.

This clonotype occurred a few times. This chain joins TRBV20-1 and TRBJ2-7; D tentatively reads TRBD1 or TRBD2 (5 bases each). Trimming shortened V by 5 bases and J by 3 bases, and 20 bases separated the two germline ends. This CDR3 has 15 amino acids. From germline, CDR1 is DFQATT and CDR2 SNEGSKA (reference sequence). CDR3 loop: CSAYPWGIDIYEQYF. CDR3 bases: TGCAGTGCTTATCCTTGGGGGATCGATATCTACGAGCAGTACTTC.

This clonotype was detected only a few times. The chain carries TRBV29-1 and TRBJ2-7; D call uncertain. This CDR3 has 13 amino acids. With 3 bases removed from V and 2 bases from J, the gap between germline ends came to 11 bases. Germline V gene data show CDR1 as SQVTM and CDR2 as ANQGSEA. The chain's CDR3 is CSVEAASAYEQYF. The CDR3 nucleotides read TGCAGCGTTGAGGCAGCTTCCGCCTACGAGCAGTACTTC.

The genes are TRBV27 and TRBJ1-1; no definite D call. CDR3 length: 15 residues. Per the germline V gene, CDR1 is MNHEY and CDR2 is SMNVEV (reference sequence). V lost 0 bases to trimming and J lost 7 bases, with 15 bases between them. As DNA, the CDR3 is TGTGCCAGCAGTTTATCTCCCCCACGGCGGGGTGAAGCTTTCTTT. Protein product: CASSLSPPRRGEAFF.

This chain links TRBV4-2 with TRBJ2-6; tentatively, D is TRBD1 (6 bases). The V gene lost 0 bases and the J gene lost 4 bases, with 10 bases spanning the gap. There are 16 residues in the CDR3. CDR1 is LGHNA and CDR2 is YNFKEQ in the germline V gene. The CDR3 DNA sequence: TGTGCCAGCAGCCAAGATTTAGGGACAGGGGCCAACGTCCTGACTTTC. Its translation: CASSQDLGTGANVLTF.

The V and J genes are TRBV12-3 or TRBV12-4 and TRBJ2-4; a possible D gene is TRBD1 (7 bases). The J call is uncertain, as TRBJ2-7 better fits the DNA end. CDR3 length: 15 amino acids. CDR3 in DNA: TGTGCCAGCAGTTTAGTGCGAGGAGGGGGCCACGAGCAGTACTTC. Residues: CASSLVRGGGHEQYF.

This clonotype was seen only a few times. The V call is TRBV6-5, the J call TRBJ2-5, with no clear D. Germline V gene sequence: CDR1 MNHEY, CDR2 SVGAGI. The V end lost 0 bases, the J end lost 4 bases, and 12 bases lay between the germline ends. The CDR3 runs 15 residues. The DNA for the CDR3 is TGTGCCAGCAGTTACTCAGATAGTCCAATAGAGACCCAGTACTTC. Translation gives CASSYSDSPIETQYF.

The chain employs TRBV5-1 and TRBJ1-2; 9 bases match TRBD1. Germline values: CDR1 SGHRS, CDR2 YFSETQ. The CDR3 is made up of 15 amino acids. Trimming at V came to 0 bases and at J to 4 bases, leaving 4 bases not matched to a gene. The CDR3 loop is CASSLEGQGPYGYTF. CDR3 in DNA: TGCGCCAGCAGCTTGGAAGGACAGGGGCCCTATGGCTACACCTTC.